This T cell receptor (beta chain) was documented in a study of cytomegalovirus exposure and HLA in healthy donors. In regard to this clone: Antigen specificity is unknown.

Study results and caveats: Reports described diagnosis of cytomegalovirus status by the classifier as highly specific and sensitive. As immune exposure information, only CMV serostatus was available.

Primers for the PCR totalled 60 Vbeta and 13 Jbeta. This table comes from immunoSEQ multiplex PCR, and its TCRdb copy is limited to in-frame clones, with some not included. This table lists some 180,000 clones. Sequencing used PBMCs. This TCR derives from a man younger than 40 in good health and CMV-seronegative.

The DNA of the CDR3 is TGTGCCAGTAAAAGTCGGGACTTTGAAAAACTGTTTTTT. Translation gives CASKSRDFEKLFF. The V call is TRBV19, the J call TRBJ1-4; D might be TRBD1 (5 bases). Germline V gene lookup returns CDR1 LNHDA and CDR2 SQIVND (reference sequence). The CDR3 extends over 13 amino acids. Deletions cut 7 bases from V and 7 bases from J, with 13 bases between.